These 9 T cell receptor beta chains share one sample of origin, sequenced in a study of CD8+CD57+ T cells in acquired aplastic anemia. Genomic DNA provided the template from which TCR beta VDJ and CDR3 profiles were obtained. TCRdb analysed the reads with MiXCR anew, one entry per CDR3 protein. The sample lists around 200,000 distinct CDR3 sequences; 60% to 65% were seen once. Sequencing was carried out using sorted CD4+, CD8+, or CD8+CD57+ T cells (not recorded which) from PBMCs. The receptors shown here come from a human donor in good health.

This chain links TRBV29-1 with TRBJ1-1; 7 bases are shared with TRBD1. V was pared by 7 bases and J by 4 bases, with 9 bases of the junction left unmatched. The CDR3 has 13 amino acids. CDR1 and CDR2 from the germline V gene are SQVTM and ANQGSEA. CDR3 amino acids: CSADREGSTEAFF. CDR3 DNA: TGCAGCGCTGACAGGGAGGGGAGCACTGAAGCTTTCTTT. Drawing the rest from reference TRBV29-1 and TRBJ1-1, the complete variable domain is SAVISQKPSRDICQRGTSLTIQCQVDSQVTMMFWYRQQPGQSLTLIATANQGSEATYESGFVIDKFPISRPNLTFSTLTVSNMSPEDSSIYLCSADREGSTEAFFGQGTRLTVV.

This clonotype was picked up a small number of times. V usage is TRBV3-1 and J usage is TRBJ2-2; D not certain. Trimming stripped 1 base from V and 2 bases from J, with 5 bases between. The CDR3 runs 14 residues. Germline assignment: CDR1 LGHDT and CDR2 YNNKEL (reference sequence). The CDR3 sequence: CASSQGLNTGELFF. In DNA, the CDR3 is TGTGCCAGCAGCCAAGGGCTAAACACCGGGGAGCTGTTTTTT.

This clonotype has a count of ten or more. Written as DNA, the CDR3 is TGTGCCAGCAGCCCTCCTTCGTCCCGCCCGCCCCAGCATTTT. This translates into CASSPPSSRPPQHF. J is TRBJ1-5 and V is TRBV16, with D uncertain. The V end was cut by 4 bases, the J end by 9 bases, with 16 bases between. Germline V gene data show CDR1 as KGHSY and CDR2 as FQNENV. The CDR3 is 14 amino acids. The full variable domain, in which reference TRBV16 and TRBJ1-5 provide the parts outside the CDR3, is GEEVAQTPKHLVRGEGQKAKLYCAPIKGHSYVFWYQQVLKNEFKFLISFQNENVFDETGMPKERFSAKCLPNSPCSLEIQATKLEDSAVYFCASSPPSSRPPQHFGDGTRLSIL.

The V call is TRBV7-8, the J call TRBJ2-5, with TRBD2 matching 13 bases. The CDR3 length is 17 residues. Germline V gene sequence: CDR1 SGHVS, CDR2 FQNEAQ. J gave up 7 bases and V 5 bases, and 13 bases lay outside the gene matches. The CDR3 sequence is CASSPEPGLAGSGTQYF. CDR3 in DNA: TGTGCCAGCAGCCCCGAACCGGGACTAGCGGGATCAGGGACCCAGTACTTC.

This rearrangement joins TRBV6-4 to TRBJ1-5; unclear D gene. Germline CDR1 is MRHNA and CDR2 is SNTAGT. The CDR3 length is 17 residues. V was shortened by 6 bases and J by 7 bases, with 25 bases between the two germline ends. DNA for the CDR3: TGTGCCAGCAGCCCGGTTTTACGCGGAACATCGGGACAGCCCCAGCATTTT. It encodes CASSPVLRGTSGQPQHF.

The V and J genes are TRBV9 and TRBJ1-6; the D is unclear. The V and J ends lost 0 bases and 0 bases respectively, with 10 bases between them. The CDR3 totals 17 residues. Germline values: CDR1 SGDLS, CDR2 YYNGEE. CDR3: CASSVEAGYSYNSPLHF. The CDR3 nucleotides are TGTGCCAGCAGCGTAGAGGCGGGGTACTCCTATAATTCACCCCTCCACTTT.

Ten or more counts support this clonotype. Here the CDR3 reads CAISGTGLAGGYNEQFF. CDR3 nucleotides: TGTGCCATCAGTGGAACCGGACTAGCGGGGGGTTACAATGAGCAGTTCTTC. This chain links TRBV10-3 with TRBJ2-1, with TRBD2 identical over 14 bases. Looked up from germline, CDR1 is ENHRY and CDR2 is SYGVKD. The J segment lost 4 bases and the V segment lost 4 bases, leaving 6 bases of the junction unmatched. This CDR3 region has 17 residues.

This clonotype was found a few times. The genes are TRBV6-2 or TRBV6-3 and TRBJ1-3; D not resolved. CDR1 MNHEY and CDR2 SVGEGT come from the germline V gene. The CDR3 is 15 amino acids. The V end was cut by 0 bases, the J end by 0 bases, with 6 bases between. CDR3 in DNA: TGTGCCAGCAGTTACTCAAAGGTCTCTGGAAACACCATATATTTT. Amino acids: CASSYSKVSGNTIYF.

In this sample, this clonotype turned up a few times. The chain uses TRBV9 and TRBJ1-5, with D possibly matching TRBD1 (6 bases). The CDR3 runs 16 residues. V lost 0 bases and J lost 1, with 11 bases in between. Per germline, CDR1 SGDLS and CDR2 YYNGEE. The CDR3 DNA is TGTGCCAGCAGCGTAGGGGGGGGCTGGAGCAATCAGCCCCAGCATTTT. This sequence encodes CASSVGGGWSNQPQHF.